This TCR beta chain was captured by sequencing in a study of Graves' ophthalmopathy and Graves' hyperthyroidism. Transcripts of RNA were the source for amplifying TCR beta CDR3 regions. RT-PCR with HTBI primers came first, then second-round multiplex PCR. TCRdb re-called the multiplex PCR reads with MiXCR, one entry per CDR3 protein. The table records just over 600,000 distinct CDR3 sequences, over 20% of them present only once. Study results and limitations: In predicting ophthalmopathy progression, the model reached 70.59% sensitivity and 72.22% specificity.

As to this clonotype: The antigen is unknown.

The sequence came from a woman aged 18-29 years with stable Graves' hyperthyroidism. Some clones in this sample may be carry-over from other donors' samples. The sequenced sample was peripheral blood.

DNA for the CDR3: TGTGCCAGCAGCCAAGAGGGCGGGGGGTACTCCTACGAGCAGTACTTC. Translation gives CASSQEGGGYSYEQYF. The rearrangement uses TRBV4-2 and TRBJ2-7; 8 bases are shared with TRBD2. The CDR3 extends over 16 amino acids. V was clipped by 0 bases and J by 0 bases; unmatched bases: 4. The germline V gene encodes CDR1 LGHNA and CDR2 YNFKEQ.